This T cell receptor (beta chain) was identified in a study of OX40 agonist ivuxolimab in advanced cancers. Study overall: Ivuxolimab, an agonistic anti-OX40 (CD134) antibody, was given to patients. Overall study results and limits: Among T cells, CD8+ cells averaged more expanded clones than CD4+ cells. At 0.1 to 3.0 mg/kg, CD4+ and CD8+ blood T cells expanded clonally by week 6. Clonal expansion in partial responders at 0.1-3.0 mg/kg ranked among the lowest.

V was clipped by 2 bases and J by 3 bases; unmatched bases: 5. This CDR3 region has 15 residues. Looked up from germline, CDR1 is SGHNT and CDR2 is YYREEE (reference sequence). Regarding this clone: Its specificity is not known.

Clones were read by immunoSEQ multiplex PCR, and TCRdb kept only the in-frame ones, dropping some. The sample contains tens of thousands of clones, 85% to 90% of which appear only once. The chain has TRBV5-4 and TRBJ2-1, with 7 bases lining up with TRBD2. The clonotype comes from an adult with an advanced solid tumor such as melanoma, head and neck, liver or kidney cancer. This sample comprised CD4+ or CD8+ T cells sorted from blood, obtained in a trial of the OX40 agonist ivuxolimab. This chain's CDR3 is CASSFPRGDYNEQFF. The CDR3 DNA sequence: TGTGCCAGCAGCTTTCCCCGGGGGGACTACAATGAGCAGTTCTTC.